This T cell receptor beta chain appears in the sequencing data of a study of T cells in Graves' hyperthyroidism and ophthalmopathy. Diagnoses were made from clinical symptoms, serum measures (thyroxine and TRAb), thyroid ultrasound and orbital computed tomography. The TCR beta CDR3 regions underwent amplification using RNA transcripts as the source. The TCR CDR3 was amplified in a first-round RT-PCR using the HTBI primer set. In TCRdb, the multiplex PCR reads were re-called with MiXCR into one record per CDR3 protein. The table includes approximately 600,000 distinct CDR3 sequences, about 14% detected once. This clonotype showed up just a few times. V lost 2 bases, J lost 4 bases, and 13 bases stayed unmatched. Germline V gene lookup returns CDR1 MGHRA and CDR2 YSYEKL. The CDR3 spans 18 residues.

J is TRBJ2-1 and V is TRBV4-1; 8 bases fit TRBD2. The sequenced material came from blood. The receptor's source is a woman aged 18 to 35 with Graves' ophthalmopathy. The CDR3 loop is CASSQPLKREKPYNEQFF. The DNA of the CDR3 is TGCGCCAGCAGCCAACCCCTTAAGCGGGAGAAGCCTTACAATGAGCAGTTCTTC.